The 14 T cell receptor beta chains given below trace back to one sample, sequenced in a study of naive and memory T cell subsets. Two oligonucleotides, mixed equimolar, formed the beta constant-region primer covering TRBC1 and TRBC2. Ligated cDNA was amplified by four rounds of PCR with nested alpha and beta constant-region primers and SP2. One entry per CDR3 protein results from TCRdb running MiXCR on the UMI-ligation and nested PCR reads. The sample has tens of thousands of distinct CDR3 sequences; 8% to 9.5% are singletons. The sample consisted of naive CD8+ T cells from blood. These receptor sequences come from a human donor in good health.

This clonotype was detected many times. V is TRBV12-3 or TRBV12-4 and J is TRBJ2-1; 10 bases align to TRBD2. V shed 3 bases and J 0 bases; nucleotides not matched to a gene: 5. The CDR3 is made up of 17 amino acids. The CDR3 DNA follows: TGTGCCAGCAGTTTGGGGTCTAGCGGGAGCTCCTACAATGAGCAGTTCTTC. Its protein is CASSLGSSGSSYNEQFF.

The chain is built from TRBV20-1 and TRBJ2-7, with TRBD2 matching 9 bases. With 1 base clipped from V and 4 bases from J, the junction kept 5 bases outside the gene matches. CDR1 DFQATT and CDR2 SNEGSKA come from the germline V gene (reference sequence). The CDR3 spans 14 residues. The CDR3 region is CSARAQTSGYEQYF. The CDR3 region has the DNA TGCAGTGCTAGAGCCCAGACTAGCGGTTACGAGCAGTACTTC.

There are a few counts of this clonotype. The J gene is TRBJ2-3, the V gene TRBV29-1; 10 bases are a match to TRBD2. CDR3 length: 18 residues. J was trimmed by 0 bases and V by 7 bases; bases with no gene match: 16. CDR1 and CDR2 from the germline V gene are SQVTM and ANQGSEA. The CDR3 DNA reads TGCAGCGGCGGAAGGATTAGCGGGAGGTACACTAGCACAGATACGCAGTATTTT. Amino acids: CSGGRISGRYTSTDTQYF.

The chain links TRBV27 to TRBJ2-2; 10 positions match TRBD1. CDR1 and CDR2 (germline): MNHEY, SMNVEV (reference sequence). CDR3 length: 16 amino acids. The V and J ends lost 5 bases and 6 bases, in that order; junction bases with no gene match: 9. CDR3: CASSTRQGADAGELFF. The CDR3 nucleotides are TGTGCCAGCAGTACCCGACAGGGGGCCGACGCCGGGGAGCTGTTTTTT.

This clonotype appeared a few times. The rearrangement joins TRBV3-1 to TRBJ2-7; D gene unclear. This CDR3 comprises 13 residues. V lost 4 bases, J lost 5 bases, and 12 bases lay in between. Germline V gives CDR1 LGHDT, CDR2 YNNKEL (reference sequence). This CDR3 reads CASSPSRLDEQYF. The CDR3 DNA reads as TGTGCCAGCAGCCCCTCACGGTTGGACGAGCAGTACTTC.

The J gene is TRBJ1-5, the V gene TRBV12-3 or TRBV12-4; the D is unclear. Between the trimmed V and J ends, which lost 4 bases and 2 bases, there was a span of 6 bases. CDR3 length: 13 amino acids. CDR3 in DNA: TGTGCCAGCAGTTGGGTCCGCAATCAGCCCCAGCATTTT. Amino acid sequence: CASSWVRNQPQHF.

The chain carries TRBV12-3 or TRBV12-4 and TRBJ1-1; D remains unclear. V lost 5 bases to trimming and J lost 3 bases, with 10 bases between them. The length of the CDR3 is 13 residues. The CDR3 coding sequence is TGTGCCAGCAGTCCTCGGTTGTACACTGAAGCTTTCTTT. This encodes CASSPRLYTEAFF.

This clonotype has more than one count but fewer than ten. The chain is built from TRBV28 and TRBJ2-1, with unresolved D. V lost 3 bases and J lost 0, with 6 bases in between. The length of the CDR3 is 14 residues. Germline lookup yields CDR1 MDHEN and CDR2 SYDVKM. Here the CDR3 reads CASSFESSYNEQFF. The CDR3 region has the DNA TGTGCCAGCAGTTTCGAAAGCTCCTACAATGAGCAGTTCTTC.

This rearrangement joins TRBV6-6 to TRBJ1-1, with D uncertain. Germline V gene sequence: CDR1 MNHNY, CDR2 SVGAGI (reference sequence). The CDR3 extends over 14 amino acids. V was pared by 9 bases and J by 4 bases, with 18 bases between. The CDR3 loop is CARIKALRGTEAFF. The CDR3 coding sequence is TGTGCCAGAATCAAGGCACTCCGGGGCACTGAAGCTTTCTTT.

This clonotype occurred many times. V gene TRBV27 combines with J gene TRBJ2-5, with TRBD1 matching over 8 bases. The germline V gene encodes CDR1 MNHEY and CDR2 SMNVEV (reference sequence). V trimming: 6 bases; J trimming: 5 bases; junction bases outside the gene matches: 5. There are 13 residues in the CDR3. The CDR3 sequence is CASSGQGLETQYF. The CDR3 DNA is TGTGCCAGCAGCGGACAGGGTTTGGAGACCCAGTACTTC.

This clonotype was picked up many times. This rearrangement joins TRBV27 to TRBJ2-7; D is possibly TRBD1 or TRBD2 (6 bases each). Trimming took off 7 bases at V and 0 bases at J, with 16 bases between the two ends. This CDR3 is built from 15 residues. Looked up from germline, CDR1 is MNHEY and CDR2 is SMNVEV (reference sequence). The CDR3 bases are TGTGCCAGCACCTTGAAGGGGGGACTCTCCTACGAGCAGTACTTC. It specifies CASTLKGGLSYEQYF.

This clonotype was detected many times. As DNA, the CDR3 is TGCAGCGTGGGGACAGGGGCTATCTACGAGCAGTACTTC. The encoded protein is CSVGTGAIYEQYF. The rearrangement joins TRBV29-1 to TRBJ2-7; 10 bases are a match to TRBD1. V was clipped by 6 bases and J by 3 bases; unmatched bases: 5. The CDR3 extends over 13 amino acids. The germline V gene encodes CDR1 SQVTM and CDR2 ANQGSEA.

This clonotype appeared many times. The chain employs TRBV29-1 and TRBJ2-1; 9 nucleotides align to TRBD2. The germline gives CDR1 SQVTM, CDR2 ANQGSEA. The CDR3 is made up of 13 amino acids. With 4 bases clipped from V and 10 bases from J, the junction kept 8 bases outside the gene matches. The DNA for the CDR3 is TGCAGCGTTGGGGGTAGCGGGAGAGACGAGCAGTTCTTC. Its translation: CSVGGSGRDEQFF.

This clonotype occurred many times. The chain has TRBV11-2 and TRBJ2-7, with 10 positions matching TRBD2. This CDR3 comprises 19 residues. Trimming cost V 5 bases and J 7 bases; bases outside gene matches: 23. The germline V gene has CDR1 SGHAT and CDR2 FQNNGV. The CDR3 sequence is CASSRPGLQGAGGPHEQYF. CDR3 in DNA: TGTGCCAGCAGCCGGCCTGGCCTCCAAGGAGCGGGAGGGCCTCATGAGCAGTACTTC.